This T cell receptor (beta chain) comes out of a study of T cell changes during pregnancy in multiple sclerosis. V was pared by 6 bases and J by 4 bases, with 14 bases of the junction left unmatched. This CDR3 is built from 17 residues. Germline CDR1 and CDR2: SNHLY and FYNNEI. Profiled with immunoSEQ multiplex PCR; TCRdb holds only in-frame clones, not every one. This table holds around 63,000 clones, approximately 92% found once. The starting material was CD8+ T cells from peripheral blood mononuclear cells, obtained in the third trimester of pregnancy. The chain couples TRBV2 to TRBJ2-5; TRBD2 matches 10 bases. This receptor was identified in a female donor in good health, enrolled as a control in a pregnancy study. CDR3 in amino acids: CASRKSLSGGAVETQYF. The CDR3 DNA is TGTGCCAGCAGGAAATCCCTGAGCGGGGGGGCCGTAGAGACCCAGTACTTC. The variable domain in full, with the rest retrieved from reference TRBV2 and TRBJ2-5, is EPEVTQTPSHQVTQMGQEVILRCVPISNHLYFYWYRQILGQKVEFLVSFYNNEISEKSEIFDDQFSVERPDGSNFTLKIRSTKLEDSAMYFCASRKSLSGGAVETQYFGPGTRLLVL.